This T cell receptor (beta chain) appears in the sequencing data of a study of T cells in Graves' hyperthyroidism and ophthalmopathy. General study results and limits: Ophthalmopathy could be told apart from stable hyperthyroidism with a 13 V-J model.

V was clipped by 5 bases and J by 1 base, with 17 bases between them. Per the germline V gene, CDR1 is MGHRA and CDR2 is YSYEKL. The CDR3 has 16 amino acids. RNA transcripts yielded amplified TCR beta CDR3 regions. The HTBI primer set was used in a first-round RT-PCR of the TCR CDR3. Via MiXCR, TCRdb re-called the multiplex PCR reads, giving one row per CDR3 protein. The table has about 380,000 distinct CDR3 sequences, about a fifth seen once; the top ten hold over 35%. Not enrolled were patients with uncontrolled infection, other autoimmune disease, pregnancy or lactation. With respect to this clonotype: Its target is unknown.

The receptor comes from a man aged 18 to 29 with Graves' ophthalmopathy. The genes are TRBV4-1 and TRBJ1-1; a possible D gene is TRBD1 (5 bases). Sequencing was performed on blood. As DNA, the CDR3 is TGCGCCAGCAGCACGTGGGGGGATTCACGGAACACTGAAGCTTTCTTT. Protein sequence: CASSTWGDSRNTEAFF.